This TCR beta chain was retrieved from a study of shared clonotypes between healthy human individuals. There are 11 residues in the CDR3. Between the trimmed V and J ends, which lost 4 bases and 7 bases, there was a span of 5 bases. Germline CDR1 reads GTSNPN; CDR2 reads SVGIG (reference sequence). Per sorted-subset replicate PCR, input was 200 to 250 ng DNA, representing about 30,000 T cell genomes. Libraries were prepared by immunoSEQ multiplex PCR; TCRdb keeps only in-frame clonotypes and omits some of them. The table has 650,000 to 700,000 clones, less than 95% seen once; the top ten hold more than 30%.

The receptor was isolated from a man aged 18 to 30 in good health. Some clones in this sample may be carry-over from other donors' samples. V usage is TRBV30 and J usage is TRBJ1-6, with D unclear. Source material: memory CD8+ T cells from PBMCs. As to subset: CD45RO+ cells pooled with CCR7-negative TemRA cells. Here the CDR3 reads CAWISNSPLHF. DNA for the CDR3: TGTGCCTGGATCTCCAATTCACCCCTCCACTTT.